This T cell receptor (beta chain) emerged from a study of T-cell memory formation after mild COVID-19. Study-level points and caveats: From day 15 to 85, contracting clones were balanced between CD4 and CD8, whereas later expanders leaned toward CD4+. Clones from the second wave (peaking day 37) had unconfirmed SARS-CoV-2 specificity. Pre-infection memory harbored some responding clones, suggesting cross-reactive memory joined.

Amplification by 5'RACE using constant-segment primers produced TCR alpha and TCR beta cDNA libraries that carried sample barcodes and UMIs. TCRdb processed the 5' RACE reads anew with MiXCR; each CDR3 protein has one entry. The data hold under 200,000 distinct CDR3 sequences, with 25% to 40% observed a single time. On this clonotype: No antigen is known for it.

The sample taken for sequencing was PBMCs or a T cell subset sorted from them (not recorded which). The TCR sequence derives from an adult woman who had mild COVID-19 (a few samples of this study predate the infection). Cell type and time point are not known.

The CDR3 region is CASSDIRGRAKNIQYF. The CDR3 DNA sequence: TGTGCCAGCAGTGATATCAGGGGGCGAGCCAAAAACATTCAGTACTTC. The chain has TRBV2 and TRBJ2-4; TRBD1 matches at 8 bases. CDR1 is SNHLY and CDR2 is FYNNEI in the germline V gene. V lost 3 bases, J lost 0 bases, and 4 bases stayed unmatched. This CDR3 region has 16 residues.